This TCR beta chain was captured in a study of blood T cell repertoires in COVID-19. Overall study context: Sites in the United States, Italy and Spain provided acute and convalescent COVID-19 samples. The analysed material was cDNA or gDNA that came from T cells, B-cell-depleted T cells, or PBMCs.

As originally analysed: Quantification of nucleated cells was approximated via reference gene primer amplification. Measured with immunoSEQ multiplex PCR; TCRdb has only the in-frame clones, and not every one. V and J calls and clone size come straight from that table; D and trimming were deduced from the DNA. The sample includes a few hundred thousand clones, approximately 86% seen only once; the top ten take 3% to 3.5%. Germline V gene lookup returns CDR1 SGHRS and CDR2 YFSETQ. The CDR3 is made up of 16 amino acids. V was clipped by 5 bases and J by 4 bases; unmatched bases: 8. Specimen: peripheral blood. The chain combines TRBV5-1 with TRBJ2-2, with 10 bases that match TRBD1. The clonotype originates from a man in his 60s with acute or convalescent COVID-19. In DNA, the CDR3 is TGCGCCAGCAGTGCGGGGACAGGGGTGCGCACCGGGGAGCTGTTTTTT. As protein: CASSAGTGVRTGELFF.